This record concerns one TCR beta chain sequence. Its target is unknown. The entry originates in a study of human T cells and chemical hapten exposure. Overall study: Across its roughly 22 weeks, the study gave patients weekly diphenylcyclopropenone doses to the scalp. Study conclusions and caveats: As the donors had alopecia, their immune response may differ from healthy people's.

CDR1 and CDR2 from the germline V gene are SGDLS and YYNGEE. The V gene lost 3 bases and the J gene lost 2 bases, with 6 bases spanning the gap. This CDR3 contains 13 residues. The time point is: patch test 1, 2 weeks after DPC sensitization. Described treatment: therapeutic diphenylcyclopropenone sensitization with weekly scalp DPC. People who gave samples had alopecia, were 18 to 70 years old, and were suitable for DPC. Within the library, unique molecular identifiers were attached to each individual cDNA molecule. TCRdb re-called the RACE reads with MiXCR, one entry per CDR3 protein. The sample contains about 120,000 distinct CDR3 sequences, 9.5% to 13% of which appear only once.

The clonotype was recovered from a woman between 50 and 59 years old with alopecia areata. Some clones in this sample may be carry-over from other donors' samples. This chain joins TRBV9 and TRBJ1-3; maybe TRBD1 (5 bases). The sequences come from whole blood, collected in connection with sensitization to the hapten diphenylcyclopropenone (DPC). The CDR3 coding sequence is TGTGCCAGCAGCGGGACACCTGGAAACACCATATATTTT. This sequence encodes CASSGTPGNTIYF.